A single sample is the source of the 25 T cell receptor beta chains below, sequenced in a study of blood T cell repertoires in COVID-19. TCRdb's table, derived via immunoSEQ multiplex PCR, lists solely in-frame clones and lacks some. The data show just over 90,000 clones, roughly nine tenths seen once. The specimen sequenced was peripheral blood. The receptors stem from a human donor with active COVID-19. The donor label of this sample is uncertain.

The V call is TRBV29-1, the J call TRBJ1-1; no clear D. The CDR3 has 12 residues. The germline V gene encodes CDR1 SQVTM and CDR2 ANQGSEA. V lost 2 bases and J lost 5, with 9 bases in between. CDR3 bases: TGCAGCGTTGAAACTTCGGGGACTGAAGCTTTCTTT. Translation gives CSVETSGTEAFF.

This clone was seen a single time. The CDR3 DNA is TGCGCCAGCAGCCAACGACTAGCGGGGGGGCGGTACATCACAGATACGCAGTATTTT. Residues: CASSQRLAGGRYITDTQYF. The rearrangement uses TRBV4-3 and TRBJ2-3; 14 bases agree with TRBD2. Trimming removed 2 bases from V and 2 bases from J; junction bases left unmatched: 9. The CDR3 runs to 19 residues. From germline, CDR1 is LGHNA and CDR2 YSLEER.

This sequence joins TRBV2 and TRBJ2-7; the D gene is possibly TRBD1 (6 bases). Trimming removed 8 bases from V and 3 bases from J, with 17 bases in between. Per germline, CDR1 SNHLY and CDR2 FYNNEI. The CDR3 spans 14 residues. The CDR3 DNA follows: TGTGCCAGCGCCAAATCCGGACAGTACTACGAGCAGTACTTC. Residues: CASAKSGQYYEQYF.

The count of this clone is one. The V call is TRBV2, the J call TRBJ1-4, with D possibly matching TRBD1 (5 bases). CDR1 is SNHLY and CDR2 is FYNNEI in the germline V gene. Trimming cost V 5 bases and J 8 bases, with 15 bases left between them. This CDR3 is built from 14 residues. The CDR3 DNA is TGTGCCAGCAGTCCAGGGAGGCTGGAGGAAAAACTGTTTTTT. Encoded protein: CASSPGRLEEKLFF.

The chain links TRBV4-1 to TRBJ2-5, with D possibly TRBD1 on 6 matching bases. V gave up 3 bases and J gave up 3 bases, with 14 bases separating them. Germline assignment: CDR1 MGHRA and CDR2 YSYEKL. This CDR3 comprises 15 residues. The CDR3 DNA reads as TGCGCCAGCAGCCACCCTGGGGGCGTGGAAGAGACCCAGTACTTC. This encodes CASSHPGGVEETQYF.

The genes are TRBV7-7 and TRBJ2-2; 9 bases align to TRBD1. This CDR3 is 17 amino acids long. The V segment lost 3 bases and the J segment 6 bases; nucleotides outside the gene matches: 11. Germline CDR1 reads SSHAT; CDR2 reads FNYEAQ (reference sequence). The CDR3 sequence: CASSLTRDRDLAGELFF. The CDR3 nucleotides read TGTGCCAGCAGCTTGACCAGGGACAGGGATTTGGCCGGGGAGCTGTTTTTT.

The chain has TRBV9 and TRBJ2-7; 8 bases are a match to TRBD1. The CDR3 length is 15 residues. V shed 3 bases and J 2 bases; nucleotides not matched to a gene: 7. Germline V CDR1 and CDR2: SGDLS, YYNGEE. The CDR3 here is CASSGGTGSPYEQYF. In DNA form, the CDR3 reads TGTGCCAGCAGCGGAGGGACAGGAAGCCCCTACGAGCAGTACTTC.

This chain connects TRBV28 to TRBJ2-7, with D possibly matching TRBD2 (6 bases). The CDR3 runs 15 residues. The ends were cut back, 0 bases at V and 1 base at J, with 10 bases in the middle. The germline CDR1 and CDR2 sequences are MDHEN and SYDVKM. This CDR3 is CASSLWETRSYEQYF. The CDR3 nucleotides read TGTGCCAGCAGTTTATGGGAGACTAGGTCCTACGAGCAGTACTTC.

V is TRBV5-1 and J is TRBJ1-2, with TRBD1 matching 9 bases. Germline V gene lookup returns CDR1 SGHRS and CDR2 YFSETQ. The CDR3 length is 15 residues. Unmatched junction bases numbered 5, after V lost 4 bases and J lost 1 base. The CDR3 sequence is CASSIQGAVNYGYTF. The CDR3 DNA reads as TGCGCCAGCAGCATACAGGGGGCGGTTAACTATGGCTACACCTTC.

The chain couples TRBV2 to TRBJ2-2, with 9 nucleotides matching TRBD2. Trimming took 10 bases from V and 0 from J; bases not matched to a gene: 3. CDR1 and CDR2 from the germline V gene are SNHLY and FYNNEI. The CDR3 contains 14 residues. The CDR3 DNA is TGTGCCATTCTAGCGGGGACGAACACCGGGGAGCTGTTTTTT. Translation: CAILAGTNTGELFF. Full variable domain (missing parts from reference TRBV2 and TRBJ2-2): EPEVTQTPSHQVTQMGQEVILRCVPISNHLYFYWYRQILGQKVEFLVSFYNNEISEKSEIFDDQFSVERPDGSNFTLKIRSTKLEDSAMYFCAILAGTNTGELFFGEGSRLTVL.

The chain recombines TRBV6-6 with TRBJ2-3, with 8 bases identical to TRBD2. The trim removed 5 bases at V and 3 bases at J, leaving 10 bases unmatched. Per germline, CDR1 MNHNY and CDR2 SVGAGI (reference sequence). The CDR3 runs 16 residues. Here the CDR3 reads CASSVSGGHGTDTQYF. In nucleotides, the CDR3 is TGTGCCAGCAGTGTGAGCGGGGGCCATGGGACAGATACGCAGTATTTT.

This chain joins TRBV6-5 and TRBJ2-2; TRBD1 matches 9 bases. The CDR3 loop spans 14 amino acids. V shed 7 bases, J shed 3 bases, and the junction held 3 bases outside the gene matches. Per the germline V gene, CDR1 is MNHEY and CDR2 is SVGAGI. CDR3 coding DNA: TGTGCCAGCAAGTGGACAGGGGACACCGGGGAGCTGTTTTTT. Protein: CASKWTGDTGELFF.

The chain links TRBV30 to TRBJ1-3; the match to TRBD1 covers 8 bases. Unmatched junction bases numbered 5, after V lost 5 bases and J lost 2 bases. Germline V gene data show CDR1 as GTSNPN and CDR2 as SVGIG (reference sequence). This CDR3 has 14 residues. The CDR3 DNA is TGTGCCTGGGAATACAGGGGGACTGGAAACACCATATATTTT. Its translation: CAWEYRGTGNTIYF. Supplemented by reference TRBV30 and TRBJ1-3, the full variable domain reads SQTIHQWPATLVQPVGSPLSLECTVEGTSNPNLYWYRQAAGRGLQLLFYSVGIGQISSEVPQNLSASRPQDRQFILSSKKLLLSDSGFYLCAWEYRGTGNTIYFGEGSWLTVV.

This clone was recorded a few times. The chain uses TRBV4-3 and TRBJ2-7; 7 positions match TRBD1. Trimming at V came to 4 bases and at J to 5 bases, leaving 8 bases not matched to a gene. Germline CDR1 is LGHNA and CDR2 is YSLEER. CDR3 length: 14 residues. The CDR3, as DNA: TGCGCCAGCAGCCGGAGACAGGGTCTAGACGAGCAGTACTTC. Translating it yields CASSRRQGLDEQYF.

This chain joins TRBV6-1 and TRBJ2-7; D is perhaps TRBD2 (5 bases). V was shortened by 2 bases and J by 6 bases, with 14 bases between the two germline ends. This CDR3 is 14 amino acids long. CDR1 and CDR2 from the germline V gene are MNHNS and SASEGT. The DNA of the CDR3 is TGTGCCAGCAGTGAATCCCGGGGATCGGGCGAGCAGTACTTC. It codes for CASSESRGSGEQYF.

In this sample, this clone turned up a few times. V gene TRBV5-4 combines with J gene TRBJ2-7; D not certain. V lost 4 bases, J lost 6 bases, and 14 bases lay in between. Per the germline V gene, CDR1 is SGHNT and CDR2 is YYREEE (reference sequence). This CDR3 is built from 13 residues. The CDR3 sequence: CASSPNPFGEQYF. The CDR3, as DNA: TGTGCCAGCAGCCCCAACCCCTTCGGCGAGCAGTACTTC.

The CDR3 loop reads CASRLASSGDANSQETQYF. The CDR3 bases are TGTGCAAGTCGCTTAGCCTCTAGCGGGGACGCTAATTCTCAAGAGACCCAGTACTTC. This chain joins TRBV12-2 and TRBJ2-5; TRBD2 is the table's D call, not checked against the DNA. TRBV12-2 is marked as a pseudogene. There are 19 residues in the CDR3.

The genes are TRBV7-3 and TRBJ1-2; D perhaps matches TRBD1 (6 bases). Germline V CDR1 and CDR2: SGHTA, FQGTGA. The V gene lost 0 bases and the J gene lost 8 bases, with 13 bases spanning the gap. CDR3 length equals 14 residues. For the CDR3, the DNA is TGTGCCAGCAGCTTAACTTCAGGGGCAGGCGGCTACACCTTC. Translation gives CASSLTSGAGGYTF.

The chain links TRBV5-8 to TRBJ1-5, with D possibly matching TRBD1 (6 bases). Germline assignment: CDR1 SGHTS and CDR2 YDEGEE. The CDR3 consists of 15 residues. V lost 2 bases and J 1 base, leaving 10 bases between the germline ends. DNA for the CDR3: TGTGCCAGCAGCTTTTGGGACATCAGCAATCAGCCCCAGCATTTT. Translated, it gives CASSFWDISNQPQHF.

V is TRBV9 and J is TRBJ2-1, with D perhaps matching TRBD2 (7 bases). V was shortened by 0 bases and J by 8 bases, with 15 bases between the two germline ends. The CDR3 extends over 15 amino acids. Germline assignment: CDR1 SGDLS and CDR2 YYNGEE. CDR3 region: CASSVEVGGHDEQFF. The CDR3 bases are TGTGCCAGCAGCGTAGAGGTGGGGGGGCATGATGAGCAGTTCTTC.

This chain joins TRBV13 and TRBJ1-1; the D is unclear. Between the trimmed V and J ends, which lost 2 bases and 3 bases, there was a span of 13 bases. CDR3 length equals 15 residues. The germline CDR1 and CDR2 sequences are PRHDT and FYEKMQ (reference sequence). CDR3 region: CASSLRVGRYTEAFF. The CDR3 nucleotides are TGTGCCAGCAGCTTAAGGGTCGGGAGATACACTGAAGCTTTCTTT.

The CDR3 region is CASGFSGGTDTQYF. CDR3 coding DNA: TGTGCCAGTGGGTTTAGCGGGGGGACAGATACGCAGTATTTT. The V and J genes are TRBV19 and TRBJ2-3; 10 positions match TRBD2. V lost 8 bases and J lost 3; bases outside the gene matches: 5. Germline CDR1 and CDR2: LNHDA and SQIVND (reference sequence). The CDR3 is 14 residues long.

The chain is built from TRBV2 and TRBJ2-5; 12 bases line up with TRBD2. J gave up 5 bases and V 6 bases, and 7 bases lay outside the gene matches. The CDR3 contains 15 residues. Germline V lookup: CDR1 SNHLY, CDR2 FYNNEI. The CDR3 loop reads CASRSSGGAGETQYF. As DNA, the CDR3 is TGTGCCAGCAGGTCTAGCGGGGGGGCCGGGGAGACCCAGTACTTC.

V gene TRBV28 combines with J gene TRBJ1-2; D is unresolved. The CDR3 has 12 amino acids. V was clipped by 7 bases and J by 4 bases, with 10 bases between them. Germline loops: CDR1 MDHEN, CDR2 SYDVKM. Written as DNA, the CDR3 is TGTGCCAGCACACAACAGCCCTATGGCTACACCTTC. Translated: CASTQQPYGYTF.

The chain has TRBV6-1 and TRBJ2-5; 10 bases map to TRBD2. Germline CDR1 is MNHNS and CDR2 is SASEGT. The CDR3 is made up of 16 amino acids. Trimming at V came to 4 bases and at J to 5 bases, leaving 10 bases not matched to a gene. CDR3: CASSASGGAVSETQYF. The CDR3 DNA reads TGTGCCAGCAGTGCGAGCGGGGGGGCAGTTTCGGAGACCCAGTACTTC.